This TCR beta chain was retrieved from a study of cytomegalovirus exposure and HLA in healthy donors listed by TCRdb under 2017. Notes on the research overall: An earlier analysis of approximately 550 of the donors reported approximately 290 Gb of sequence data and about 100 million unique TCR beta sequences from approximately 180 million T cells. An early release covering 500 to 750 HLA-typed donors comprised 250 to 350 gigabases of sequencing data and around 80 million unique TCR sequences. Of the 300 to 500 genotyped donors, 70% to 90% were placed in the genetic ancestry cluster associated with self-reported Caucasian donors. The aim of the study was to test whether cataloging public T cell receptors could identify signatures of past pathogen exposure. The T cell repertoires of under 700 subjects were profiled by immunosequencing and related to cytomegalovirus serostatus. A separate validation cohort of approximately 130 different subjects was used in addition to the roughly 700-subject first cohort. To predict cytomegalovirus infection status, the study combined high-throughput TCR immunosequencing, statistical association of individual TCRs with disease status, and machine learning. A later analysis re-analyzed previously published TCR beta repertoires from roughly 690 donors and added high-resolution HLA genotyping to study TCR occurrence patterns. The later analysis used no new phenotypic data to find candidate immune exposures, relying instead on TCR beta sequences and their occurrence across donors. An earlier analysis of 450 to 750 of the donors used high-throughput TCR beta sequencing to judge whether each TCR beta V gene segment behaved as functional or pseudogenic. Alongside the repertoire data, information on donor age, sex, ethnicity and CMV serostatus was compiled. In a later genetic analysis, genome-wide SNP genotypes for about 60% of the 666 donors were used, and that subset was treated as a discovery cohort. All discovery cohort repertoires had been generated using a single sequencing platform. Class I and class II HLA loci were covered by the typing at four-digit resolution. The number of typed donors differed by locus: about 620-640 for A, B, C, DRB1 and DQB1; some 500 for DQA1; 606 for DPA1; and about 470 for DPB1. Roughly five DR-DQ haplotypes were handled as single units for association and clustering, since linkage in the cohort was strong. Among under 450 genotyped donors of the cohort, an average of 235,054 unique TCR beta nucleotide sequences were sequenced per donor, 15% to 20% of them non-productive. The paper's findings and limits, for the study overall: A later analysis associated about 18,000 TCR beta sequences with specific HLA alleles at a false discovery rate of 0.05. Assigning TCR associations to individual alleles was difficult when HLA alleles, especially DR and DQ, strongly co-occurred. Most TCR sequences were observed very rarely across donors, whereas some public TCRs were present in many individuals. A later analysis found that most CMV-associated TCR beta chains appeared HLA-restricted, with HLA associations seemingly driven largely by CMV exposure. Linkage disequilibrium might explain the correlated functional status among segregating V segments, but an unknown experimental factor could not be excluded. Because some donors lacked HLA typing at each locus, the association tests relied only on the typed subset. A later genetic analysis associated a missense DCLRE1C variant with V-gene and J-gene trimming of TCR beta chains, and an independent cohort replicated the association. A later genetic analysis reported fewer N-insertions in productive TCRs among donors in an Asian-associated ancestry cluster than the approximately 670-donor mean. A few of the identified cytomegalovirus-associated TCR beta chains were confirmed in vitro to be specific for cytomegalovirus antigens. Several of the top co-occurrence clusters appeared to be linked to parvovirus B19, influenza, CMV and Epstein-Barr virus, according to a later analysis. A cluster of highly shared sequence variants was judged likely to be a technical artifact of the sequencing pipeline. A further reported finding was that TCR beta sequences accurately predicted the HLA-A and HLA-B alleles for most subjects in the first cohort. In this cohort, only TCR beta chains were sequenced, and detectable features were limited by the absence of alpha or paired-chain data. In an earlier analysis of 500 to 650 of the donors, most TCR beta V segments appeared in productive rearrangements about 87% or about 30% of the time, broadly matching IMGT annotations. Sequencing depth was assumed to be roughly uniform across donors in the presence/absence analyses, though that assumption may not hold. In a later analysis, HLA-associated TCR beta chains were found to be more clonally expanded and to have lower generation probabilities than equally common non-associated chains. According to a later analysis, TCR association rates differed among HLA loci, with DRB1 alleles showing the most associated TCRs and HLA-C alleles showing the fewest. A total of fewer than 200 TCR beta chains were listed by the study as associated with cytomegalovirus. The only immune exposure information available for the cohort was CMV serostatus. Because counts were too low, more than 15 rarely observed V segments, including chromosome 9 orphons, were left out of the earlier analysis of several hundred of the donors. The classifier was reported to diagnose cytomegalovirus status with high specificity and sensitivity in both the original cohort and the validation cohort. According to the authors, the approach could potentially be generalized to other disease states and immunological phenotypes.

The method was the immunoSEQ multiplex PCR assay. For the multiplex PCR, a mixture combining 60 forward primers for TCR Vbeta segments and 13 reverse primers for TCR Jbeta segments was used. Amplification of the CDR3 region of rearranged TCR beta genes was performed with a multiplex PCR assay on genomic DNA. The Illumina HiSeq System was used to sequence the amplified TCR beta libraries as 87-base-pair reads. Per the source publication's procedure: In a later analysis, tens of millions of unique TCR beta chains were counted across the 690 or so repertoires, and approximately 11 million of these chains were shared by at least two donors. To remove PCR and sequencing errors, raw reads were error-corrected and collapsed into unique sequences using a nearest-neighbor algorithm that merged closely related sequences. V, D and J gene segments were assigned by aligning CDR3 sequences to IMGT reference sequences. Each retained sequence needed at least a six-nucleotide match to both a V gene segment and a J gene segment. Rearrangements were classified as productive when the CDR3 lacked stop codons and remained in frame with V and J, and all other rearrangements were classified as non-productive. CDR3 was defined according to IMGT convention as the region running from the second conserved V-encoded cysteine to the conserved J-encoded phenylalanine. In an earlier analysis of around 640 of the donors, sequences lacking an unambiguous match to a single V gene segment were excluded. An earlier analysis of about 600 of the donors called V segments functional above 56.7% productive rearrangements and segregating when the between-donor standard deviation exceeded 5%. A statistical classification framework was built to diagnose cytomegalovirus status from the catalog of TCR beta chain sequences. A later analysis assigned V and J genes by comparing TCR nucleotide sequences with IMGT/GENE-DB human TR gene sequences. Using the TCRdist pipeline, a later analysis assigned CDR3 sequences along with most-parsimonious VDJ recombination scenarios. In a later analysis, each TCR beta chain was defined by its CDR3 amino acid sequence together with its V-gene family, and reads without a unique V-gene family were excluded. As a way to deal with suspected cross-contamination and a sequencing artifact, a later analysis dropped hundreds of nucleotide sequences that were highly shared and had low generation probability. In a later analysis, a clonal expansion index for each public chain was calculated from normalized within-repertoire ranks of inferred template counts. A later analysis computed generation probabilities with a VDJ recombination model fitted to out-of-frame rearrangements, and checked the results against IGoR. In a later analysis, TCR-TCR, TCR-HLA and TCR-CMV co-occurrence was scored with hypergeometric tests, and a repertoire-size bias correction was applied to TCR pairs. A later analysis estimated false discovery rates by permuting HLA or CMV assignments 20 times. In a later analysis, co-occurring TCRs were grouped with DBSCAN, and TCRdist sequence similarity was added when clustering was performed within HLA-allele-positive subsets. Repertoires with fewer than 30,000 or more than 120,000 public chains, plus five repertoires with anomalous nucleotide sharing, were excluded from co-occurrence clustering. TCRdb holds this immuneACCESS table with in-frame rearrangements only. Some clones are missing; in checked studies, unresolved V genes explain under half, and the rest has no known cause. D and trimming were read from the DNA, whereas the V and J calls and clone size are those reported in that table. In this sample the table shows approximately 160,000 clones, approximately 77% of which occur a single time. The ten biggest clones cover 7.4% of the sample.

Comments on this clone: Its antigen is currently not known. Per-base qualities were not stored, and no clone one base away is much larger.

The cohort comprised some 730 healthy bone marrow donors. At the time of sampling, all cohort members were nominally healthy, though unrecorded immune exposures were likely present. The donor tested CMV seropositive, placing the donor among the 250 to 300 seropositive members of the cohort. Every donor gave a peripheral blood sample, and the peripheral blood mononuclear cells from that sample were used for TCR beta sequencing. Genomic DNA was extracted from the blood cell samples with the Qiagen DNeasy Blood Extraction Kit. The source of this sequence is a male donor in good health and CMV-seropositive. The material sequenced was PBMCs.

CDR3 reads: CASTFTGGANTEAFF. The nucleotide sequence reads as follows: TGTGCCAGCACCTTTACAGGGGGGGCGAACACTGAAGCTTTCTTT. The rearranged segments are TRBV7-9 and TRBJ1-1; 8 nucleotides in the junction match TRBD1. The CDR3 has 15 amino acids, counting the end cysteine and phenylalanine. Here the CDR3 DNA is all that survives: 45 bases in frame from base 1. Trimming takes 7 bases off V and 1 base off J; junction bases not matched to a gene: 8. CDR1 and CDR2 are read off the germline V gene (reference sequence) as SEHNR and FQNEAQ.